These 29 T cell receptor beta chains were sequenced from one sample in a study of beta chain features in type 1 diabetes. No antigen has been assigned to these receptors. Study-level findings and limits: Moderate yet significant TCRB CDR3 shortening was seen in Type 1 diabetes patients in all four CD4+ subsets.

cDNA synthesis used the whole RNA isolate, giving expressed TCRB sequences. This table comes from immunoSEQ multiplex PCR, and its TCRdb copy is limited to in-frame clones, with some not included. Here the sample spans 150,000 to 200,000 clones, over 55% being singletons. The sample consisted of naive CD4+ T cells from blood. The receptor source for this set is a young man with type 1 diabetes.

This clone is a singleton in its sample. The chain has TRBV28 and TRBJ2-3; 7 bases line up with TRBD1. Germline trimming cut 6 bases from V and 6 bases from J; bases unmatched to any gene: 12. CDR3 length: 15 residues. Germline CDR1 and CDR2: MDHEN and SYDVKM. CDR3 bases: TGTGCCAGCAGCCAAACAGGGGAACCCGCCGATACGCAGTATTTT. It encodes CASSQTGEPADTQYF.

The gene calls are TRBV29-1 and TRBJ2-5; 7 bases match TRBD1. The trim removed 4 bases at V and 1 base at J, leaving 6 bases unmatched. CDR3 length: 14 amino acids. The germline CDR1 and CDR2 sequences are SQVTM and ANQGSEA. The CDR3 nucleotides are TGCAGCGTTGCCGGGACAGTATTCCAAGAGACCCAGTACTTC. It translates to CSVAGTVFQETQYF. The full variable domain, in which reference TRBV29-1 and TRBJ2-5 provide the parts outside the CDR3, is SAVISQKPSRDICQRGTSLTIQCQVDSQVTMMFWYRQQPGQSLTLIATANQGSEATYESGFVIDKFPISRPNLTFSTLTVSNMSPEDSSIYLCSVAGTVFQETQYFGPGTRLLVL.

The CDR3 protein is CASSSNPGQAYNEQFF. Written as DNA, the CDR3 is TGTGCCAGCAGCTCGAACCCGGGACAGGCCTACAATGAGCAGTTCTTC. V is TRBV5-6 and J is TRBJ2-1, with 8 nucleotides matching TRBD1. V lost 3 bases, J lost 2 bases, and 7 bases stayed unmatched. The CDR3 consists of 16 residues. Germline lookup yields CDR1 SGHDT and CDR2 YYEEEE.

This chain's CDR3 is CASSLDRPDTQYF. The CDR3 region has the DNA TGTGCCAGCAGCTTAGACCGGCCAGATACGCAGTATTTT. The V and J genes are TRBV11-2 and TRBJ2-3; D gene uncertain. In germline, CDR1 is SGHAT, CDR2 FQNNGV. Deletions cut 0 bases from V and 4 bases from J, with 5 bases between. The CDR3 consists of 13 residues.

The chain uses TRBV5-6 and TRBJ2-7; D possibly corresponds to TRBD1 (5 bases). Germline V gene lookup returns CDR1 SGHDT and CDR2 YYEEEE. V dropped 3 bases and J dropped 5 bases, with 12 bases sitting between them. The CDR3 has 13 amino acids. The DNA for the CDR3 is TGTGCCAGCAGCTCCAGGGCTTTGGACGAGCAGTACTTC. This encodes CASSSRALDEQYF.

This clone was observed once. The DNA of the CDR3 is TGTGCCAGCAGTTACACCGGAAGCACAGATACGCAGTATTTT. It codes for CASSYTGSTDTQYF. This chain links TRBV6-6 with TRBJ2-3; D remains ambiguous. The CDR3 loop spans 14 amino acids. V was pared by 2 bases and J by 0 bases, with 6 bases between. Germline CDR1 reads MNHNY; CDR2 reads SVGAGI (reference sequence).

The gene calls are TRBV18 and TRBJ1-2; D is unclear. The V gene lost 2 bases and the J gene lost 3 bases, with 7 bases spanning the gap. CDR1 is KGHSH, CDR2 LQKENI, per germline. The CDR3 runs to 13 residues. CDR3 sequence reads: CASSPGVDYGYTF. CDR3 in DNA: TGTGCCAGCTCACCAGGGGTCGACTATGGCTACACCTTC.

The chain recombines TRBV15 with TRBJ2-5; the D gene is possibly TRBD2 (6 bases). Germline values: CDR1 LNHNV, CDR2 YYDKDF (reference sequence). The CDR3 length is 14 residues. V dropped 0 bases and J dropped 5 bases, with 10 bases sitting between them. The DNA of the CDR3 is TGTGCCACCAGCAGAGATCTCACTAGCGAGACCCAGTACTTC. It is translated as CATSRDLTSETQYF.

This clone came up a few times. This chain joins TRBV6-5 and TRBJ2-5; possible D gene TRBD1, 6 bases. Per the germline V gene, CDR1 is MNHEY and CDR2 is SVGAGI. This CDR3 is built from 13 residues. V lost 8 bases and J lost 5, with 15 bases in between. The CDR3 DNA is TGTGCCAGCTCGAGACCAGGGGTGGAGACCCAGTACTTC. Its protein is CASSRPGVETQYF.

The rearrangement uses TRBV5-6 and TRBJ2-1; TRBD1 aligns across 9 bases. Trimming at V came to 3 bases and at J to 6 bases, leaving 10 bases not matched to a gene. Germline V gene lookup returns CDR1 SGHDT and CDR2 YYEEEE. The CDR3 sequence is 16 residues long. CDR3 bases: TGTGCCAGCAGCTCCCCCGGGACAGGGTTTGTCAATGAGCAGTTCTTC. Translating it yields CASSSPGTGFVNEQFF.

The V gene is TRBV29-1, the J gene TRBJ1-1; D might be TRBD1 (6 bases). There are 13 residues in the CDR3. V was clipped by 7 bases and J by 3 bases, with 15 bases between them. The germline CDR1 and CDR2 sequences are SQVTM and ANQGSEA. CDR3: CSALRGTDTEAFF. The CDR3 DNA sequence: TGCAGCGCCCTCAGGGGTACGGACACTGAAGCTTTCTTT.

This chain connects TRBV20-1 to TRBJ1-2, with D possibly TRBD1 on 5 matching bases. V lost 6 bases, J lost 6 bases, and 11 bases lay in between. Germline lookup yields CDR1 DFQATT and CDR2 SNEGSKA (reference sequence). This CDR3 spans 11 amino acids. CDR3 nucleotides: TGCAGTGCCCCGGGACTCAATGGCTACACCTTC. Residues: CSAPGLNGYTF.

This chain's CDR3 is CASSLTAQETQYF. DNA of the CDR3: TGCGCCAGCAGCTTGACAGCGCAAGAGACCCAGTACTTC. The J gene is TRBJ2-5, the V gene TRBV5-1; no clear D gene. CDR3 length: 13 amino acids. The germline V and J ends were trimmed by 1 base and 2 bases, with 6 bases remaining between them. Germline CDR1 SGHRS, CDR2 YFSETQ. Looking up the rest from reference TRBV5-1 and TRBJ2-5 gives the full variable domain: KAGVTQTPRYLIKTRGQQVTLSCSPISGHRSVSWYQQTPGQGLQFLFEYFSETQRNKGNFPGRFSGRQFSNSRSEMNVSTLELGDSALYLCASSLTAQETQYFGPGTRLLVL.

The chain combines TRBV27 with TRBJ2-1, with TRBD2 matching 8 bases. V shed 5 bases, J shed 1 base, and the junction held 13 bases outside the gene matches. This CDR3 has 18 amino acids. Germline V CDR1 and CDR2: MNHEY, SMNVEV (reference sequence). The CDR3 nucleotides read TGTGCCAGCAGTCCCCTAGGCAGCGGGGGCCCTTCCTACAATGAGCAGTTCTTC. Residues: CASSPLGSGGPSYNEQFF.

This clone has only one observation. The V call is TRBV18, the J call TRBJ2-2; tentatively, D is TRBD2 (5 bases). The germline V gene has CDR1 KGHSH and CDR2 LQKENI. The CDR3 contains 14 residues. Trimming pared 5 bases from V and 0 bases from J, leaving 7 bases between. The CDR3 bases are TGTGCCAGCTCAGAGGGCCCGAACACCGGGGAGCTGTTTTTT. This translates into CASSEGPNTGELFF.

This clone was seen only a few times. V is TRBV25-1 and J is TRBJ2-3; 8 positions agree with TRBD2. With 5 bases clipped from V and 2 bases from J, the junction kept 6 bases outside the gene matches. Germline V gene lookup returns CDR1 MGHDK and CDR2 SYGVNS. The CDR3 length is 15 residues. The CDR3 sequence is CASSSTSGITDTQYF. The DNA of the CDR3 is TGTGCCAGCAGTAGTACTAGCGGTATCACAGATACGCAGTATTTT.

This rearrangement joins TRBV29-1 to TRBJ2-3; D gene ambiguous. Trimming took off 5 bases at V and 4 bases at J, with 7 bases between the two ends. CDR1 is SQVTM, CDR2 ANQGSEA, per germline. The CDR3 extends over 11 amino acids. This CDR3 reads CSVLSADTQYF. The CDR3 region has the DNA TGCAGCGTTCTTTCCGCAGATACGCAGTATTTT.

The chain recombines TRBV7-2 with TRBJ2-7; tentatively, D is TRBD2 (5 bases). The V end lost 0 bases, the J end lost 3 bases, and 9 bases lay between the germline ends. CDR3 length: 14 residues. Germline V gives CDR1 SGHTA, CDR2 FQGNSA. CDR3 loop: CASSLAGRDYEQYF. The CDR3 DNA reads TGTGCCAGCAGCTTAGCCGGACGGGACTACGAGCAGTACTTC.

The CDR3 sequence: CSVLDRPRTFF. CDR3 nucleotide sequence: TGCAGCGTTTTAGACAGGCCAAGAACTTTCTTT. The rearrangement joins TRBV29-1 to TRBJ1-1; D perhaps matches TRBD1 (6 bases). V was shortened by 5 bases and J by 12 bases, with 16 bases between the two germline ends. Germline loops: CDR1 SQVTM, CDR2 ANQGSEA. The CDR3 has 11 amino acids.

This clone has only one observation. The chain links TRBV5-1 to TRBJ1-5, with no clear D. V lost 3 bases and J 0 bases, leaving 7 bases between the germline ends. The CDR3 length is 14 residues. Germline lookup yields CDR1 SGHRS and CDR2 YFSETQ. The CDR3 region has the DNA TGCGCCAGCAGCTCAGGCGGTAGCAATCAGCCCCAGCATTTT. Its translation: CASSSGGSNQPQHF.

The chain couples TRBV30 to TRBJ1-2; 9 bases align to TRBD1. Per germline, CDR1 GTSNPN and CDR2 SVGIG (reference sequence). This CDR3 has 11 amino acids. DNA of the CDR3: TGTGCGGGACAGGGTACCAATGGCTACACCTTC. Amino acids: CAGQGTNGYTF.

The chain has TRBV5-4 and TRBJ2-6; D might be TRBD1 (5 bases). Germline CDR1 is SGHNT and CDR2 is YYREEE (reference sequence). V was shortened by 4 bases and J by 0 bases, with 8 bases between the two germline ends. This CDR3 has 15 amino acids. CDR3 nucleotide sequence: TGTGCCAGCAGCGGCGACAGCTCTGGGGCCAACGTCCTGACTTTC. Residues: CASSGDSSGANVLTF.

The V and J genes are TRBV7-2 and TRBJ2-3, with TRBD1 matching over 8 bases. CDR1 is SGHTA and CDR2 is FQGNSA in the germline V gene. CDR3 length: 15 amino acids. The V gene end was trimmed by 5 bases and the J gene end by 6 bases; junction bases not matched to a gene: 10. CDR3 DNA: TGTGCCAGCAGCCCCCGGACAGGGATCTTGGATACGCAGTATTTT. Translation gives CASSPRTGILDTQYF.

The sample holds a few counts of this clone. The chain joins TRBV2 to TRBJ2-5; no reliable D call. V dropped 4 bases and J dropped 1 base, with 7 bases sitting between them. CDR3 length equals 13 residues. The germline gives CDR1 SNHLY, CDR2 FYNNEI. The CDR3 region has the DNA TGTGCCAGCAGTGCGGTCCGCCAAGAGACCCAGTACTTC. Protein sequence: CASSAVRQETQYF.

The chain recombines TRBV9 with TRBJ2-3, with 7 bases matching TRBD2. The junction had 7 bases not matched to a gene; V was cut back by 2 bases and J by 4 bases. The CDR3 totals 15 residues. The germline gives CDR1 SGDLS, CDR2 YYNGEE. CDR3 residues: CASSVAPGGSDTQYF. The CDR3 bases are TGTGCCAGCAGCGTCGCCCCCGGGGGGTCAGATACGCAGTATTTT.

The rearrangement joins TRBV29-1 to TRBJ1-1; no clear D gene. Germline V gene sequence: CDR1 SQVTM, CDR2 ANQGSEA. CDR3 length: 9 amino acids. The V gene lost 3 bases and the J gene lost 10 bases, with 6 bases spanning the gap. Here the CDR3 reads CSVESGAFF. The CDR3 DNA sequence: TGCAGCGTTGAGTCTGGAGCTTTCTTT.

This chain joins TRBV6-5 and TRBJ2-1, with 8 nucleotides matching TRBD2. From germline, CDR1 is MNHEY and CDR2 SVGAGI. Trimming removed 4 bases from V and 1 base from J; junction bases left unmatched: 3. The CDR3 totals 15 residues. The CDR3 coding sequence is TGTGCCAGCAGTTCGTTAGCGGGGTCCTACAATGAGCAGTTCTTC. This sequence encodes CASSSLAGSYNEQFF.

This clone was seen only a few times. The CDR3 is CASSQANGYEQYF. CDR3 DNA sequence: TGTGCCAGCAGCCAAGCCAACGGCTACGAGCAGTACTTC. This chain connects TRBV14 to TRBJ2-7; D gene unclear. The CDR3 is 13 amino acids. Trimming took off 1 base at V and 3 bases at J, with 7 bases between the two ends. Germline lookup yields CDR1 SGHDN and CDR2 FVKESK.

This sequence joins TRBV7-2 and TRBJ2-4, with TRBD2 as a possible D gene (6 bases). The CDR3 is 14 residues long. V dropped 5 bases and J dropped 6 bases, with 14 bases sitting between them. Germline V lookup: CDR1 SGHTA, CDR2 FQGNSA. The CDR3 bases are TGTGCCAGCAGCCCCCAACCTAGCGTAAACATTCAGTACTTC. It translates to CASSPQPSVNIQYF.